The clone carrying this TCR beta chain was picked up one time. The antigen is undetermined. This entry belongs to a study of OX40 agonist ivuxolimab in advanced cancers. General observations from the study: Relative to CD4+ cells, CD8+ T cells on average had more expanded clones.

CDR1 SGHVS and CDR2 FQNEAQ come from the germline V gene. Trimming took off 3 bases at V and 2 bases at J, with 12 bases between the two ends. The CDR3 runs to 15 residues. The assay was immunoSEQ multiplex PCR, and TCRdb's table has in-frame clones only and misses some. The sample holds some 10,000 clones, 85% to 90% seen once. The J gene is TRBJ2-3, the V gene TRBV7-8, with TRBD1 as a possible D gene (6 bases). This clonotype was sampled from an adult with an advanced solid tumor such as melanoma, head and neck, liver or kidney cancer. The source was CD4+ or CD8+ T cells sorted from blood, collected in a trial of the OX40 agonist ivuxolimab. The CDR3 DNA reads TGTGCCAGCAGCTTGTACGAGGGGGACACAGATACGCAGTATTTT. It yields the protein CASSLYEGDTDTQYF.